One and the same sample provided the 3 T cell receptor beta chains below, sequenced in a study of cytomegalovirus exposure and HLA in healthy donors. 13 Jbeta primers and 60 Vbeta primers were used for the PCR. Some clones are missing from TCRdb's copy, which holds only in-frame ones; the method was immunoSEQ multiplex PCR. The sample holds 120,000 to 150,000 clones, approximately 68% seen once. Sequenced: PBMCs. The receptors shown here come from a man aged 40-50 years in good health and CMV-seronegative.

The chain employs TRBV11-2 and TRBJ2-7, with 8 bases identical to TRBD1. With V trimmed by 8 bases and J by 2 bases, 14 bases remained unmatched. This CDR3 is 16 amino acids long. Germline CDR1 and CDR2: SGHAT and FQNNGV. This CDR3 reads CASAIPAGGNTYEQYF. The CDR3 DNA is TGTGCCAGCGCTATCCCGGCAGGGGGCAACACCTACGAGCAGTACTTC. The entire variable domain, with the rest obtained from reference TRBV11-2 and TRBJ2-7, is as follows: EAGVAQSPRYKIIEKRQSVAFWCNPISGHATLYWYQQILGQGPKLLIQFQNNGVVDDSQLPKDRFSAERLKGVDSTLKIQPAKLEDSAVYLCASAIPAGGNTYEQYFGPGTRLTVT.

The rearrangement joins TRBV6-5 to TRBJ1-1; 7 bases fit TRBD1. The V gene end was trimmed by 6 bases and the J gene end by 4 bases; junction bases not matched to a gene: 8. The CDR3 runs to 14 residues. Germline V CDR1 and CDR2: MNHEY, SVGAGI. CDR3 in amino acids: CASSYRQGRTEAFF. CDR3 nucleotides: TGTGCCAGCAGCTACCGACAGGGTCGCACTGAAGCTTTCTTT.

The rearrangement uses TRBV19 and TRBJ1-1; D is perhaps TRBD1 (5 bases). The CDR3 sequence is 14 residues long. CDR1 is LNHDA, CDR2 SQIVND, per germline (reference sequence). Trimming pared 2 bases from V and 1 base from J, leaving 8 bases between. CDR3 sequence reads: CASSITGENTEAFF. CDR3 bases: TGTGCCAGTAGTATAACAGGCGAGAACACTGAAGCTTTCTTT.